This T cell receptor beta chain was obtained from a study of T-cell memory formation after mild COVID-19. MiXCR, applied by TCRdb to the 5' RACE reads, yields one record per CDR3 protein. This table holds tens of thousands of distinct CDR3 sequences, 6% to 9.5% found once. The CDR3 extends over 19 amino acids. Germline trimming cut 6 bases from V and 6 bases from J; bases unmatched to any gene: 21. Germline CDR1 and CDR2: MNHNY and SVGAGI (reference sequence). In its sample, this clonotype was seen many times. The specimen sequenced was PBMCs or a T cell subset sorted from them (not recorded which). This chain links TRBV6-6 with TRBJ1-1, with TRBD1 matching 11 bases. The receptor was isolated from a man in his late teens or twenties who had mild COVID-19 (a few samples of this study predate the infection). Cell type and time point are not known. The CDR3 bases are TGTGCCAGCAGCACTATTCTCCCTAGATATCCGGGACAGGGGGCTGAAGCTTTCTTT. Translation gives CASSTILPRYPGQGAEAFF.